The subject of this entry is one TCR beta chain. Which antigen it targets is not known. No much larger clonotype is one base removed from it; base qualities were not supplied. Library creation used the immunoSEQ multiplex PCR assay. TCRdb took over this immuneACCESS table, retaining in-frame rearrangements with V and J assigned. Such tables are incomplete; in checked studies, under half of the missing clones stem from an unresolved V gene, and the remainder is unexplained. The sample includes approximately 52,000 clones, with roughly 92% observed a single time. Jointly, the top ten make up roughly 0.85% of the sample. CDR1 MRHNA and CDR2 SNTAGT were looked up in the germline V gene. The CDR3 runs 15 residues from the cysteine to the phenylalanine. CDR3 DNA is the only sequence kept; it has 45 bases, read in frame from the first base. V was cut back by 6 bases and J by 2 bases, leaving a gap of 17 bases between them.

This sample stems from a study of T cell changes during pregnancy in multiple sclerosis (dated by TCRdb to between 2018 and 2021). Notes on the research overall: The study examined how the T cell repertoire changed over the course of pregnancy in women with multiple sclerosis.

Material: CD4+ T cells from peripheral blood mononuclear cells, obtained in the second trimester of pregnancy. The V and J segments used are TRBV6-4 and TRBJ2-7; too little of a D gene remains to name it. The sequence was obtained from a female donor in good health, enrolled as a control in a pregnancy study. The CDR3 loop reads CASRTIGPVPYEQYF. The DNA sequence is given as TGTGCCAGCAGGACAATTGGGCCCGTACCCTACGAGCAGTACTTC.